This entry lists 28 T cell receptor beta chains sequenced from one sample in a study of CD8 T cells in Susac syndrome. RNA amounts of about 0.45 to 1 ug underwent reverse transcription with random hexamers. Using its own MiXCR run on the immunoSEQ multiplex PCR reads, TCRdb lists one record per CDR3 protein. The repertoire holds some 160,000 distinct CDR3 sequences, nearly 97% seen once, with about 0.08% in the top ten. Sequenced sample: CD4+ T cells from PBMCs. The receptors originated from a human donor with Susac syndrome.

The genes are TRBV28 and TRBJ2-7, with 9 bases identical to TRBD2. The CDR3 length is 15 residues. Losses at the gene ends were 4 bases for V and 3 bases for J; bases not matched to a gene: 7. Germline values: CDR1 MDHEN, CDR2 SYDVKM. The DNA for the CDR3 is TGTGCCAGCAGTTCCGCAGCGGGAGGCAGCTACGAGCAGTACTTC. This codes for CASSSAAGGSYEQYF.

CDR3 nucleotides: TGTGCCAGCAGTTTAAGGGACACCATATATTTT. This translates into CASSLRDTIYF. V is TRBV28 and J is TRBJ1-3; the D is unclear. The CDR3 runs to 11 residues. Germline CDR1 and CDR2: MDHEN and SYDVKM. V dropped 2 bases and J dropped 8 bases, with 4 bases sitting between them.

The V and J genes are TRBV29-1 and TRBJ2-5; D uncertain. This CDR3 contains 14 residues. CDR1 and CDR2 from the germline V gene are SQVTM and ANQGSEA. V was trimmed by 4 bases and J by 2 bases, leaving 14 bases between them. The DNA for the CDR3 is TGCAGCGTTGGGCTTGCGGCAGCTCAAGAGACCCAGTACTTC. Translated: CSVGLAAAQETQYF.

CDR3 sequence (DNA): TGCAGCGTTGAAGATCCGGGCAGGTGGAGGCAAGAGACCCAGTACTTC. Translation gives CSVEDPGRWRQETQYF. The V call is TRBV29-1, the J call TRBJ2-5, with D perhaps TRBD2 (5 bases). Trimming stripped 0 bases from V and 2 bases from J, with 16 bases between. The CDR3 is 16 residues long. In germline, CDR1 is SQVTM, CDR2 ANQGSEA.

This clonotype appeared a few times. This chain links TRBV5-1 with TRBJ2-1; no firm D call. CDR1 SGHRS and CDR2 YFSETQ come from the germline V gene. The CDR3 runs 11 residues. Deletions cut 6 bases from V and 8 bases from J, with 9 bases between. For the CDR3, the DNA is TGCGCCAGCAATTCGCACGATGAGCAGTTCTTC. Translating gives CASNSHDEQFF.

About this clonotype: The junction shows a germline mismatch at one end, possibly a read error. The DNA for the CDR3 is TGTGCCAGCAGCGTATGGGGGAATTATAATTCACCCCTCCCTTTT. Translated, it gives CASSVWGNYNSPLPF. This chain connects TRBV9 to TRBJ1-6; perhaps TRBD1 as D (5 bases). CDR1 SGDLS and CDR2 YYNGEE come from the germline V gene. CDR3 length: 15 residues.

The chain has TRBV6-5 and TRBJ2-7, with TRBD2 matching 7 bases. The CDR3 spans 12 residues. With V trimmed by 8 bases and J by 5 bases, 6 bases remained unmatched. Looked up from germline, CDR1 is MNHEY and CDR2 is SVGAGI. Written as DNA, the CDR3 is TGTGCCAGCGGGAGGGTCCTCCACGAGCAGTACTTC. Amino acids: CASGRVLHEQYF.

The chain carries TRBV29-1 and TRBJ1-1, with 8 nucleotides matching TRBD1. CDR3 size: 14 residues. CDR1 SQVTM and CDR2 ANQGSEA come from the germline V gene. The J segment lost 5 bases and the V segment lost 5 bases, leaving 10 bases of the junction unmatched. CDR3 nucleotide sequence: TGCAGCGTTTCCACCGGGACAGGTGGGACTGAAGCTTTCTTT. This encodes CSVSTGTGGTEAFF.

DNA of the CDR3: TGTGCCAGCAGTTATGGGGGCGAGCAGTACTTC. It translates to CASSYGGEQYF. The chain employs TRBV6-5 and TRBJ2-7; either TRBD1 or TRBD2 may supply D (5 bases each). The CDR3 totals 11 residues. Trimming removed 3 bases at V and 6 bases at J, with 6 bases between. Germline V gene lookup returns CDR1 MNHEY and CDR2 SVGAGI.

The chain is built from TRBV7-2 and TRBJ2-5, with D unclear. CDR3 length: 13 amino acids. The germline gives CDR1 SGHTA, CDR2 FQGNSA. V was shortened by 5 bases and J by 5 bases, with 12 bases between the two germline ends. CDR3 residues: CASSRPALETQYF. The CDR3 DNA reads TGTGCCAGCAGCAGACCCGCTTTGGAGACCCAGTACTTC.

The rearrangement uses TRBV4-1 and TRBJ2-6; D gene uncertain. Germline V gene data show CDR1 as MGHRA and CDR2 as YSYEKL. Trimming shortened V by 0 bases and J by 0 bases, and 6 bases separated the two germline ends. The CDR3 is 16 residues long. Here the CDR3 DNA reads TGCGCCAGCAGCCAAGATCATTTCTCTGGGGCCAACGTCCTGACTTTC. Protein sequence: CASSQDHFSGANVLTF.

V and J are TRBV11-2 and TRBJ2-7; maybe TRBD1 (6 bases). The germline V gene encodes CDR1 SGHAT and CDR2 FQNNGV. The CDR3 has 14 amino acids. Trimming stripped 4 bases from V and 6 bases from J, with 16 bases between. CDR3 coding DNA: TGTGCCAGCAGCTCCTACAGGGAGAGGCTCGAGCAGTACTTC. Residues: CASSSYRERLEQYF.

This rearrangement joins TRBV2 to TRBJ2-1; D is unclear. Germline V gene sequence: CDR1 SNHLY, CDR2 FYNNEI. This CDR3 has 11 amino acids. Trimming took 4 bases from V and 8 from J, leaving 6 bases between them. CDR3 residues: CASSVSDEQFF. Written as DNA, the CDR3 is TGTGCCAGCAGTGTGTCGGATGAGCAGTTCTTC.

This chain joins TRBV5-6 and TRBJ2-7, with D possibly being TRBD1 (6 bases). The CDR3 has 12 amino acids. CDR1 is SGHDT and CDR2 is YYEEEE in the germline V gene. The germline V and J ends were trimmed by 4 bases and 6 bases, with 11 bases remaining between them. CDR3 nucleotides: TGTGCCAGCAGCCACAGGGATCGCGAGCAGTACTTC. Protein: CASSHRDREQYF.

This sequence joins TRBV3-1 and TRBJ1-5; D may be TRBD1 (5 bases). Germline V lookup: CDR1 LGHDT, CDR2 YNNKEL (reference sequence). The V end lost 6 bases, the J end lost 7 bases, and 19 bases lay between the germline ends. The CDR3 totals 15 residues. The CDR3 is CASSPGAGLLQPQHF. CDR3 sequence (DNA): TGTGCCAGCAGTCCCGGGGCAGGGCTTTTACAGCCCCAGCATTTT.

A few counts support this clonotype. The rearrangement uses TRBV29-1 and TRBJ1-2; D uncertain. CDR1 SQVTM and CDR2 ANQGSEA come from the germline V gene. V was clipped by 1 base and J by 4 bases, with 7 bases between them. CDR3 size: 12 residues. CDR3 nucleotide sequence: TGCAGCGTTGAAGCCGTTCCCTATGGCTACACCTTC. Its protein product is CSVEAVPYGYTF.

J is TRBJ1-1 and V is TRBV18; D may be TRBD1 (5 bases). The CDR3 is 12 residues long. The germline V gene has CDR1 KGHSH and CDR2 LQKENI. Trimming cost V 3 bases and J 11 bases, with 13 bases left between them. The CDR3 loop is CASSPARGGAFF. Written as DNA, the CDR3 is TGTGCCAGCTCACCGGCTCGGGGGGGGGCTTTCTTT.

This CDR3 is CASSQDGASSGNTIYF. The CDR3 DNA follows: TGTGCCAGCAGCCAAGACGGAGCAAGCTCTGGAAACACCATATATTTT. The chain couples TRBV14 to TRBJ1-3; D is undetermined. Trimming stripped 0 bases from V and 0 bases from J, with 9 bases between. The CDR3 has 16 amino acids. Germline lookup yields CDR1 SGHDN and CDR2 FVKESK. Supplemented by reference TRBV14 and TRBJ1-3, the full variable domain reads EAGVTQFPSHSVIEKGQTVTLRCDPISGHDNLYWYRRVMGKEIKFLLHFVKESKQDESGMPNNRFLAERTGGTYSTLKVQPAELEDSGVYFCASSQDGASSGNTIYFGEGSWLTVV.

CDR3: CAVGTNTEAFF. As DNA, the CDR3 is TGTGCCGTCGGTACGAACACTGAAGCTTTCTTT. The J gene is TRBJ1-1, the V gene TRBV28; D is unclear. V shed 11 bases and J shed 1 base, with 8 bases lying between them. This CDR3 contains 11 residues. Germline V gene data show CDR1 as MDHEN and CDR2 as SYDVKM.

The chain employs TRBV20-1 and TRBJ2-7; D is undetermined. Looked up from germline, CDR1 is DFQATT and CDR2 is SNEGSKA (reference sequence). The CDR3 runs 10 residues. V was clipped by 5 bases and J by 3 bases, with 5 bases between them. The CDR3 loop reads CSAQNYEQYF. CDR3 nucleotide sequence: TGCAGTGCTCAAAACTACGAGCAGTACTTC.

V and J are TRBV7-3 and TRBJ1-2; 7 nucleotides line up with TRBD1. J gave up 3 bases and V 7 bases, and 5 bases lay outside the gene matches. This CDR3 comprises 13 residues. Germline CDR1 reads SGHTA; CDR2 reads FQGTGA. CDR3 in DNA: TGTGCCAGCAAAGGGGGCGAGGACTATGGCTACACCTTC. Protein sequence: CASKGGEDYGYTF.

V usage is TRBV3-1 and J usage is TRBJ2-7; TRBD1 might be the D (5 bases). V was clipped by 1 base and J by 0 bases, with 10 bases between them. Germline V CDR1 and CDR2: LGHDT, YNNKEL (reference sequence). The length of the CDR3 is 15 residues. CDR3 in DNA: TGTGCCAGCAGCCAAGGCAGTGACAGCTCCTACGAGCAGTACTTC. Protein: CASSQGSDSSYEQYF.

In its sample, this clonotype was seen once. The chain combines TRBV12-3 or TRBV12-4 with TRBJ1-4, with a weak D call TRBD1 (5 bases). Trimming took 3 bases from V and 7 from J, leaving 15 bases between them. The CDR3 totals 15 residues. The CDR3 region has the DNA TGTGCCAGCAGTTTTTGGGGCAGGGCAGGTGAAAAACTGTTTTTT. Protein sequence: CASSFWGRAGEKLFF.

V is TRBV20-1 and J is TRBJ2-7; weak D call: TRBD1 (5 bases). Looked up from germline, CDR1 is DFQATT and CDR2 is SNEGSKA (reference sequence). The CDR3 loop spans 12 amino acids. Trimming took 6 bases from V and 3 from J, leaving 12 bases between them. The DNA of the CDR3 is TGCAGTGCGACCCGAGACAGCTACGAGCAGTACTTC. Its protein is CSATRDSYEQYF.

J is TRBJ2-2 and V is TRBV20-1; possible D gene TRBD2, 6 bases. The CDR3 totals 13 residues. The germline CDR1 and CDR2 sequences are DFQATT and SNEGSKA (reference sequence). V was pared by 3 bases and J by 8 bases, with 13 bases between. Here the CDR3 reads CSASPSSVGELFF. In nucleotides, the CDR3 is TGCAGTGCTAGCCCCTCTAGCGTTGGGGAGCTGTTTTTT.

This clonotype has only one observation. The chain uses TRBV9 and TRBJ2-3; TRBD2 might be the D (5 bases). Germline CDR1 is SGDLS and CDR2 is YYNGEE. The CDR3 has 14 residues. V shed 5 bases and J shed 0 bases, with 10 bases lying between them. The CDR3 DNA reads as TGTGCCAGCAGTATAGCGTCTAGCACAGATACGCAGTATTTT. Residues: CASSIASSTDTQYF.

This chain's CDR3 is CASSWAGDTDTQYF. The DNA for the CDR3 is TGCGCCAGCAGCTGGGCGGGGGACACAGATACGCAGTATTTT. The V and J genes are TRBV5-1 and TRBJ2-3; 7 bases are shared with TRBD2. The germline V gene encodes CDR1 SGHRS and CDR2 YFSETQ. Trimming removed 3 bases from V and 2 bases from J; junction bases left unmatched: 3. The CDR3 is made up of 14 amino acids.

This chain uses TRBV3-1 with TRBJ1-6; unclear D gene. Germline-derived CDR1 and CDR2 are LGHDT and YNNKEL (reference sequence). The length of the CDR3 is 14 residues. V lost 3 bases, J lost 7 bases, and 10 bases lay in between. CDR3 DNA sequence: TGTGCCAGCAGCCATCGCCCCGGCAATTCACCCCTCCACTTT. It specifies CASSHRPGNSPLHF.